This record looks at one TCR beta chain sequence and its context. Its antigen is unidentified. This specimen belongs to a study of CXCR3-negative and CXCR3-positive naive CD8 T cells. Findings of the study overall: Surface CD5 matched across naive subsets, and TRB CDR3 properties served to infer TCR strength. TRB CDR3s of CXCR3-positive naive cells were more hydrophobic than those of CXCR3-negative naive cells.

This CDR3 region has 15 residues. Germline V gives CDR1 KGHSH, CDR2 LQKENI. Libraries of TRB cDNA were made by 5' RACE and carried UMIs. TCRdb re-called the 5' RACE reads and catalogs CDR3 proteins one per entry, DNA excluded. The specimen's table records about 130,000 distinct CDR3 sequences. The sample consisted of naive CXCR3+ CD8+ T cells from blood. The subset here: CD45RO-CCR7+CD27+CD95- naive CD8+ T cells expressing CXCR3 (TNR3+). J is TRBJ2-7 and V is TRBV18; the D gene TCRdb calls, TRBD1, cannot be checked with no DNA. The sequence came from a human donor in good health. Some clones in this sample may be carry-over from other donors' samples. The CDR3: CASSPFDRATYEQYF.